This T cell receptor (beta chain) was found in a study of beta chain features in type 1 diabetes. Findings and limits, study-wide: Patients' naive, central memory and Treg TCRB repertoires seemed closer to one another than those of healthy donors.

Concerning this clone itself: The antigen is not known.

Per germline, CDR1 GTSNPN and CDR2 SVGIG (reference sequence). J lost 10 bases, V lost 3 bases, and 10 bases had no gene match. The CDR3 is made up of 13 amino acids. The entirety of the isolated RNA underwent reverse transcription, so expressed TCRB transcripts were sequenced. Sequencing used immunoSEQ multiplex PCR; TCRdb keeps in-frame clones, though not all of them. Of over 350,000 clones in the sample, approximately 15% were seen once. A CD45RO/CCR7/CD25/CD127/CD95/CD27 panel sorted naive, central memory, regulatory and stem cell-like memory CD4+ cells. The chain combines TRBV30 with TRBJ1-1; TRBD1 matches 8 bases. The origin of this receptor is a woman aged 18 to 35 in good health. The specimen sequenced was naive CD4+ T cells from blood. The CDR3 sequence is CAWRGAGGVRAFF. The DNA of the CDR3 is TGTGCCTGGAGGGGGGCAGGGGGCGTTCGAGCTTTCTTT. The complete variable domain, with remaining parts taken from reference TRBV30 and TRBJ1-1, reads SQTIHQWPATLVQPVGSPLSLECTVEGTSNPNLYWYRQAAGRGLQLLFYSVGIGQISSEVPQNLSASRPQDRQFILSSKKLLLSDSGFYLCAWRGAGGVRAFFGQGTRLTVV.